The clone carrying this TCR beta chain was seen a handful of times. Its antigen is undetermined. This CDR3 is built from 15 residues. J lost 5 bases, V lost 6 bases, and 12 bases had no gene match. Germline CDR1 SNHLY, CDR2 FYNNEI. TCR beta cDNA libraries had unique molecular identifiers. Out of 1 to 10 million T cells, a few hundred thousand cDNA molecules were generated. TCRdb called the PCR reads again in MiXCR, with one record for every CDR3 protein. The sample lists about 820,000 distinct CDR3 sequences, roughly 50% occurring once. These data are taken from a study of post-analysis software for immune sequencing data. Turning to the study itself: Both relapsing-remitting and secondary progressive multiple sclerosis featured among the disease courses, as did progressive-relapsing multiple sclerosis.

Findings and caveats of the study: Five TRBV segments, including TRBV5-6, TRBV5-1 and TRBV20-1, were more frequent in patients than controls. F measure clustering grouped samples strongly by preparation batch. The normalized Chao1 diversity of multiple sclerosis patients was significantly lower than that of controls.

The chain has TRBV2 and TRBJ2-7, with 8 positions matching TRBD1. The sequence was obtained from a girl aged 10 to 17 with multiple sclerosis. Input material: blood. In DNA form, the CDR3 reads TGTGCCAGCAGGGGCGACAGGGGCCCCGCGAACGAGCAGTACTTC. Its translation: CASRGDRGPANEQYF. The full variable domain, completed using reference TRBV2 and TRBJ2-7, is EPEVTQTPSHQVTQMGQEVILRCVPISNHLYFYWYRQILGQKVEFLVSFYNNEISEKSEIFDDQFSVERPDGSNFTLKIRSTKLEDSAMYFCASRGDRGPANEQYFGPGTRLTVT.